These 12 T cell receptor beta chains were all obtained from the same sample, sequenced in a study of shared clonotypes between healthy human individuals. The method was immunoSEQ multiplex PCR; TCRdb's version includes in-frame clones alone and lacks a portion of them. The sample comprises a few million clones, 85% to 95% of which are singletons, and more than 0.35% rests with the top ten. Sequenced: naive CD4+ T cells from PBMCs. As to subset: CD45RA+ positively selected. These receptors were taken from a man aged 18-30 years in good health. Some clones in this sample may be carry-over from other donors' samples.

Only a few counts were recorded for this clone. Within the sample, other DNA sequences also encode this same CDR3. CDR3 loop: CASSITGSNQPQHF. CDR3 DNA sequence: TGTGCCAGTAGTATCACTGGTAGCAATCAGCCCCAGCATTTT. The rearrangement uses TRBV19 and TRBJ1-5, with D unresolved. From germline, CDR1 is LNHDA and CDR2 SQIVND (reference sequence). The CDR3 runs to 14 residues. V lost 3 bases to trimming and J lost 0 bases, with 6 bases between them.

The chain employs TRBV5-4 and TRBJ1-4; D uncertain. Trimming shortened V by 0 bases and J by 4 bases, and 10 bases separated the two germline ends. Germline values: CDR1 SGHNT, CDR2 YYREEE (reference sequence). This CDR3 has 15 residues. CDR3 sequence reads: CASSLEGGINEKLFF. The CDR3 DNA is TGTGCCAGCAGCTTGGAGGGCGGAATTAATGAAAAACTGTTTTTT.

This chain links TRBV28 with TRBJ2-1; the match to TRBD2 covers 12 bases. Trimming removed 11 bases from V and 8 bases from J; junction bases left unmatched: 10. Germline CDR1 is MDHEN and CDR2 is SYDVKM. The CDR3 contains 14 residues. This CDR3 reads CAGRLAGVQDEQFF. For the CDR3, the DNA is TGTGCCGGGAGACTAGCGGGAGTTCAGGATGAGCAGTTCTTC.

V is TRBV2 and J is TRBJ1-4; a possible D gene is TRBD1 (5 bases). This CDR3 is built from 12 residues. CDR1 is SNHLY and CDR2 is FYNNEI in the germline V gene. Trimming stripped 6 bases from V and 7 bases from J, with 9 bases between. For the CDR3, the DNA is TGTGCCAGCAGCATCGGGGGTGAAAAACTGTTTTTT. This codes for CASSIGGEKLFF. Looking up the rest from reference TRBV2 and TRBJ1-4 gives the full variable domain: EPEVTQTPSHQVTQMGQEVILRCVPISNHLYFYWYRQILGQKVEFLVSFYNNEISEKSEIFDDQFSVERPDGSNFTLKIRSTKLEDSAMYFCASSIGGEKLFFGSGTQLSVL.

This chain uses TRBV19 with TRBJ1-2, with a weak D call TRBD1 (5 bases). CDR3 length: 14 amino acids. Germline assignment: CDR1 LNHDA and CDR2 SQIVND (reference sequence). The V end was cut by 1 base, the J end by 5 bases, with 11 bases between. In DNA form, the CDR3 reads TGTGCCAGTAGTATAGGGGTGAGGGGATATGGCTACACCTTC. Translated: CASSIGVRGYGYTF.

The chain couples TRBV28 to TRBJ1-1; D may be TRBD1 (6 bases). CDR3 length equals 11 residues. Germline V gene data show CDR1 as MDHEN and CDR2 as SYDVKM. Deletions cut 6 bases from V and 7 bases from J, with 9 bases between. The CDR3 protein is CASRRTDEAFF. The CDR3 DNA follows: TGTGCCAGCAGACGGACAGATGAAGCTTTCTTT.

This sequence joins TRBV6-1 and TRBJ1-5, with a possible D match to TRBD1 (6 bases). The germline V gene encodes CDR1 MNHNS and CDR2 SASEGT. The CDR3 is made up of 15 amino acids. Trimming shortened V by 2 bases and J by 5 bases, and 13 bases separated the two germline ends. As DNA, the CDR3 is TGTGCCAGCAGTGAAAACAGGGTGGTACATCAGCCCCAGCATTTT. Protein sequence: CASSENRVVHQPQHF.

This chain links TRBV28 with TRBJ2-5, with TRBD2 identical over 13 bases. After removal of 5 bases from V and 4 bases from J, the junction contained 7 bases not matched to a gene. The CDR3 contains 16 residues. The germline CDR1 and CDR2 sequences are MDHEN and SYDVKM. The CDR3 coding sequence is TGTGCCAGCAGTCCTCGACTAGCGGGAGGAGTAGAGACCCAGTACTTC. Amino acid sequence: CASSPRLAGGVETQYF.

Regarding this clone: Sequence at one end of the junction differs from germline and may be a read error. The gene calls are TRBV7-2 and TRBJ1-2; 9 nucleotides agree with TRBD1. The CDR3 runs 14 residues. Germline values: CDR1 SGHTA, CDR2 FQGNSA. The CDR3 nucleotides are TGTGCCAGCAGCAAAACAGGGGGCGGCTATGGCTATACCTTC. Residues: CASSKTGGGYGYTF.

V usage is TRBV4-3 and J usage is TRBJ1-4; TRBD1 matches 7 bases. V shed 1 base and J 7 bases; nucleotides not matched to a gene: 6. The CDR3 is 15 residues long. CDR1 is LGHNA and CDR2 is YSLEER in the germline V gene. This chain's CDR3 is CASSQGQGVVEKLFF. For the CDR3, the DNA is TGCGCCAGCAGCCAAGGCCAGGGGGTTGTTGAAAAACTGTTTTTT.

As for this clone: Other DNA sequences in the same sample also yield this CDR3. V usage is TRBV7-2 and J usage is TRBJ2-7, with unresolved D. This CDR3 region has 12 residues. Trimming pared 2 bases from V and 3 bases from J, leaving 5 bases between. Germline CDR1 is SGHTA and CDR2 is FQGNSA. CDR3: CASSLLGYEQYF. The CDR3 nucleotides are TGTGCCAGCAGCTTACTTGGCTACGAGCAGTACTTC.

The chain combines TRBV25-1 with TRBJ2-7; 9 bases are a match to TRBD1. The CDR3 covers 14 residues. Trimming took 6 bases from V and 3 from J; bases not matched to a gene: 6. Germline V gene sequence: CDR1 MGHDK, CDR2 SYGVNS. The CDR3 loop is CASREDRGRYEQYF. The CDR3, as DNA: TGTGCCAGCAGGGAGGACAGGGGCCGCTACGAGCAGTACTTC.